This TCR beta chain was identified during a study of blood T cell repertoires in COVID-19. In the study overall: T cells, B-cell-depleted T cells, or PBMCs supplied cDNA or gDNA.

The V gene's germline CDR1 is LGHNT and CDR2 FRNRAP. CDR3 length: 17 amino acids. V gave up 2 bases and J gave up 2 bases; unmatched junction bases: 5. How the authors handled the data: For nucleated cells, counts were estimated from reference gene primer amplification. TCRdb's table, derived via immunoSEQ multiplex PCR, lists solely in-frame clones and lacks some. The V and J calls and clone size are taken from that table; D and trimming were inferred from the DNA. The data contain about 370,000 clones, around 92% of them singletons. Seattle's cohort entered during active infection and was followed longitudinally.

Material for sequencing was peripheral blood. This sequence was found in a woman aged 30 to 39 with COVID-19, enrolled during active disease. The chain employs TRBV12-5 and TRBJ2-1; 11 bases match TRBD2. The CDR3 DNA reads TGTGCTAGTGGTTTGCTTACACTAGCGGGAGCCTACAATGAGCAGTTCTTC. Encoded protein: CASGLLTLAGAYNEQFF.